Below, 23 T cell receptor beta chains from the same sample are listed, as sequenced in a study of blood T cells in healthy people across ages. Through a sample-barcoded 5' primer and a J-beta primer mix, a second PCR was run for roughly 7 to 11 cycles. MiXCR was run by TCRdb on the 5' RACE reads, yielding one entry per CDR3 protein. This table holds approximately 1,700,000 distinct CDR3 sequences, about 39% found once. The sequencing input was blood. Source of these receptors: a human donor in good health.

About this clonotype itself: A junction end diverges from the germline sequence, so it may reflect a read error. This chain connects TRBV28 to TRBJ2-1; D may correspond to TRBD1 or TRBD2 (5 bases each). In germline, CDR1 is MDHEN, CDR2 SYDVKM. The CDR3 runs 16 residues. CDR3 region: CASSSTGALSINELFF. The CDR3, as DNA: TGTGCCAGCAGTTCCACCGGGGCGCTAAGTATCAATGAGCTGTTCTTC.

This chain's CDR3 is CATGGTATYEQYF. The DNA for the CDR3 is TGTGCCACTGGGGGGACGGCAACCTACGAGCAGTACTTC. The J gene is TRBJ2-7, the V gene TRBV6-5; perhaps TRBD2 as D (6 bases). The CDR3 has 13 residues. Trimming took off 10 bases at V and 2 bases at J, with 15 bases between the two ends. CDR1 is MNHEY and CDR2 is SVGAGI in the germline V gene.

This clonotype turned up a few times. V and J are TRBV4-1 and TRBJ1-1; possible D gene TRBD1, 6 bases. V lost 2 bases and J 5 bases, leaving 15 bases between the germline ends. The length of the CDR3 is 15 residues. Looked up from germline, CDR1 is MGHRA and CDR2 is YSYEKL. CDR3 nucleotide sequence: TGCGCCAGCAGCCAACCTACAGGGATAGGGACTGAAGCTTTCTTT. It specifies CASSQPTGIGTEAFF.

This clonotype was observed a few times. The J gene is TRBJ2-2, the V gene TRBV20-1, with 7 bases identical to TRBD2. Germline CDR1 DFQATT, CDR2 SNEGSKA (reference sequence). J lost 4 bases, V lost 3 bases, and 8 bases had no gene match. The CDR3 is made up of 15 amino acids. CDR3 sequence (DNA): TGCAGTGCTAGGGACCCGGGAGGTCCCACCGGGGAGCTGTTTTTT. It is translated as CSARDPGGPTGELFF.

The V and J genes are TRBV9 and TRBJ2-3; D ambiguous. The V gene's germline CDR1 is SGDLS and CDR2 YYNGEE. The CDR3 covers 17 residues. V lost 0 bases, J lost 0 bases, and 14 bases lay in between. The CDR3 DNA sequence: TGTGCCAGCAGCGTAGAAACCCACCTAGATAGCACAGATACGCAGTATTTT. Residues: CASSVETHLDSTDTQYF.

This chain joins TRBV5-1 and TRBJ2-7; 9 nucleotides agree with TRBD2. CDR3 size: 16 residues. Per germline, CDR1 SGHRS and CDR2 YFSETQ. With V trimmed by 2 bases and J by 0 bases, 6 bases remained unmatched. The DNA of the CDR3 is TGCGCCAGCAGCTTCTTTGGCGGGGGGGCCTCCTACGAGCAGTACTTC. Its protein is CASSFFGGGASYEQYF.

The chain is built from TRBV28 and TRBJ2-3; 9 bases are shared with TRBD1. V gave up 4 bases and J gave up 4 bases; unmatched junction bases: 6. Per germline, CDR1 MDHEN and CDR2 SYDVKM. The length of the CDR3 is 15 residues. The CDR3 region is CASSSDRGMADTQYF. DNA for the CDR3: TGTGCCAGCAGTTCTGACAGGGGGATGGCAGATACGCAGTATTTT.

Worth noting for this clonotype: At one boundary the junction diverges from the germline segment, which might be a read error. The chain has TRBV20-1 and TRBJ2-3; 7 bases are shared with TRBD1. Per the germline V gene, CDR1 is DFQATT and CDR2 is SNEGSKA (reference sequence). CDR3 length: 17 amino acids. CDR3 loop: CSARDYGEQGWTDAQYF. The DNA of the CDR3 is TGCAGTGCTAGAGATTATGGCGAACAGGGGTGGACAGATGCGCAGTATTTT.

The rearrangement joins TRBV3-1 to TRBJ2-3, with D hard to call. This CDR3 spans 15 amino acids. Per germline, CDR1 LGHDT and CDR2 YNNKEL (reference sequence). The V and J ends lost 0 bases and 3 bases respectively, with 10 bases between them. CDR3 sequence reads: CASSQDVRLTDTQYF. CDR3 DNA sequence: TGTGCCAGCAGCCAAGACGTACGGCTAACAGATACGCAGTATTTT.

This chain connects TRBV28 to TRBJ1-6; maybe TRBD1 (6 bases). The ends were cut back, 6 bases at V and 0 bases at J, with 12 bases in the middle. The V gene's germline CDR1 is MDHEN and CDR2 SYDVKM. The CDR3 spans 16 residues. The CDR3 region is CASSRGGSSYNSPLHF. CDR3 coding DNA: TGTGCCAGCAGCCGAGGGGGGAGCTCCTATAATTCACCCCTCCACTTT.

A few counts support this clonotype. J is TRBJ1-1 and V is TRBV4-3, with no clear D. The V end lost 0 bases, the J end lost 8 bases, and 16 bases lay between the germline ends. The CDR3 loop spans 15 amino acids. CDR1 LGHNA and CDR2 YSLEER come from the germline V gene. As DNA, the CDR3 is TGCGCCAGCAGCCAAGAGGTGGTGGGATTAAAAGAAGCTTTCTTT. It yields the protein CASSQEVVGLKEAFF.

On this clonotype itself: In this CDR3 the conserved last residue, phenylalanine or tryptophan, is missing, so a read error is likely. The chain joins TRBV7-3 to TRBJ2-1, with 10 nucleotides matching TRBD1. The J segment lost 7 bases and the V segment lost 0 bases, leaving 3 bases of the junction unmatched. CDR1 and CDR2 from the germline V gene are SGHTA and FQGTGA. There are 15 residues in the CDR3. This chain's CDR3 is CASSLTGTGVNEQFS. The CDR3 bases are TGTGCCAGCAGCTTAACCGGGACAGGGGTAAATGAGCAGTTCTCC.

The rearrangement joins TRBV28 to TRBJ1-2; 9 bases agree with TRBD1. The germline gives CDR1 MDHEN, CDR2 SYDVKM. V lost 2 bases and J lost 8; bases outside the gene matches: 21. The CDR3 has 19 amino acids. In DNA, the CDR3 is TGTGCCAGCAGTTTAGAAGGAGTAGGTTTTGGACAGGGGATTGACGGCTACACCTTC. Translated: CASSLEGVGFGQGIDGYTF.

The chain employs TRBV14 and TRBJ2-7; maybe TRBD2 (6 bases). Deletions cut 4 bases from V and 1 base from J, with 14 bases between. The V gene's germline CDR1 is SGHDN and CDR2 FVKESK. This CDR3 is 15 amino acids long. CDR3 bases: TGTGCCAGCAGCCCCCAACTGGGACTTTCCTACGAGCAGTACTTC. It codes for CASSPQLGLSYEQYF.

This clonotype was recorded a few times. The J gene is TRBJ2-5, the V gene TRBV7-6, with a possible D match to TRBD1 (6 bases). The end of the DNA is better explained by TRBJ2-7, so the J call may be wrong. CDR3 length: 15 amino acids. CDR1 and CDR2 (germline): SGHVS, FNYEAQ. The CDR3 sequence is CASTPGVGAVYEQYF. CDR3 nucleotide sequence: TGTGCCAGCACCCCAGGAGTGGGGGCAGTCTACGAGCAGTACTTC.

Concerning this clonotype itself: The junction departs from germline at one end; a sequencing error may be responsible. The chain couples TRBV7-9 to TRBJ1-6; D unresolved. This CDR3 has 12 amino acids. The germline CDR1 and CDR2 sequences are SEHNR and FQNEAQ (reference sequence). CDR3 DNA: TGTGCCGGAGAAAAGGATAACTCACCCCTCCACTTT. Protein: CAGEKDNSPLHF.

This clonotype was observed a handful of times. V and J are TRBV5-1 and TRBJ2-3; weak D call: TRBD2 (5 bases). The V end lost 2 bases, the J end lost 2 bases, and 18 bases lay between the germline ends. This CDR3 spans 17 amino acids. Germline CDR1 reads SGHRS; CDR2 reads YFSETQ. As DNA, the CDR3 is TGCGCCAGCAGCTTCGTCGAGGGAGAGGGATACACAGATACGCAGTATTTT. As protein: CASSFVEGEGYTDTQYF.

This clonotype came up a few times. This chain uses TRBV6-6 with TRBJ1-6; tentatively, D is TRBD1 (5 bases). The CDR3 loop spans 16 amino acids. Germline CDR1 is MNHNY and CDR2 is SVGAGI (reference sequence). Trimming removed 0 bases from V and 7 bases from J, with 13 bases in between. The CDR3 region has the DNA TGTGCCAGCAGTTACTCGGCGGGGACTAAAAATTCACCCCTCCACTTT. It specifies CASSYSAGTKNSPLHF.

In its sample, this clonotype was seen a few times. The gene calls are TRBV9 and TRBJ2-3, with D uncertain. Germline CDR1 and CDR2: SGDLS and YYNGEE. V lost 0 bases, J lost 3 bases, and 8 bases lay in between. The CDR3 runs to 14 residues. The CDR3 protein is CASSVDYLTDTQYF. DNA for the CDR3: TGTGCCAGCAGCGTAGATTACTTAACAGATACGCAGTATTTT.

Ten or more counts support this clonotype. The J gene is TRBJ2-7, the V gene TRBV25-1; 11 bases line up with TRBD1. Germline lookup yields CDR1 MGHDK and CDR2 SYGVNS. The length of the CDR3 is 16 residues. The V gene end was trimmed by 3 bases and the J gene end by 5 bases; junction bases not matched to a gene: 9. CDR3 in amino acids: CASSDYLGQGADEQYF. CDR3 nucleotides: TGTGCCAGCAGTGATTATCTCGGACAGGGGGCAGACGAGCAGTACTTC.

The V gene is TRBV7-3, the J gene TRBJ2-5; D remains unclear. Trimming took 1 base from V and 0 from J, leaving 12 bases between them. The germline gives CDR1 SGHTA, CDR2 FQGTGA. The CDR3 has 16 amino acids. Written as DNA, the CDR3 is TGTGCCAGCAGCTTAAAAGGCACGCGGTACCAAGAGACCCAGTACTTC. Its protein product is CASSLKGTRYQETQYF.

This chain links TRBV20-1 with TRBJ2-5; D may be TRBD2 (6 bases). The V gene lost 7 bases and the J gene lost 4 bases, with 16 bases spanning the gap. The CDR3 runs to 13 residues. Germline-derived CDR1 and CDR2 are DFQATT and SNEGSKA (reference sequence). The CDR3 reads CSVQGLELETQYF. For the CDR3, the DNA is TGCAGTGTTCAGGGACTCGAGCTAGAGACCCAGTACTTC.

This clonotype turned up a few times. The rearrangement joins TRBV5-5 to TRBJ2-1; no definite D call. Trimming removed 0 bases from V and 5 bases from J, with 6 bases in between. Germline CDR1 SGHKS, CDR2 YYEKEE (reference sequence). The CDR3 loop spans 13 amino acids. Here the CDR3 DNA reads TGTGCCAGCAGCTTGGACATCCACAATGAGCAGTTCTTC. Its translation: CASSLDIHNEQFF.